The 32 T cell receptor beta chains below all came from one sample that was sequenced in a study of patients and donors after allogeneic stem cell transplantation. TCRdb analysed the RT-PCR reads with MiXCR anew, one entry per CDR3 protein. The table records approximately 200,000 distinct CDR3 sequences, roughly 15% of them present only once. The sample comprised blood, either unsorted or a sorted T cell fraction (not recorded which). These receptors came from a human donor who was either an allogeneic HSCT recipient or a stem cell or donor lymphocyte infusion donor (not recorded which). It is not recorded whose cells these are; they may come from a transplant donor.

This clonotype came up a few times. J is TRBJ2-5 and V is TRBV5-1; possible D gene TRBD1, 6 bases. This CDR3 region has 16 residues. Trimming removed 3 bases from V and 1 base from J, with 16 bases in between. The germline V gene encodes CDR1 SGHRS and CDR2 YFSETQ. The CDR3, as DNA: TGCGCCAGCAGCTCGTACAGGGTCCGGACCCAAGAGACCCAGTACTTC. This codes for CASSSYRVRTQETQYF. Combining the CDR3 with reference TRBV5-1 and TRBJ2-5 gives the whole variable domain KAGVTQTPRYLIKTRGQQVTLSCSPISGHRSVSWYQQTPGQGLQFLFEYFSETQRNKGNFPGRFSGRQFSNSRSEMNVSTLELGDSALYLCASSSYRVRTQETQYFGPGTRLLVL.

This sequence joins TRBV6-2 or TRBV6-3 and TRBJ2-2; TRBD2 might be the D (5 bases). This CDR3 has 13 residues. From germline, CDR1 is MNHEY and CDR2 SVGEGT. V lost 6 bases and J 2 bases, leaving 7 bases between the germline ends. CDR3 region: CASRRLNTGELFF. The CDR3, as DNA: TGTGCCAGCAGGCGACTAAACACCGGGGAGCTGTTTTTT.

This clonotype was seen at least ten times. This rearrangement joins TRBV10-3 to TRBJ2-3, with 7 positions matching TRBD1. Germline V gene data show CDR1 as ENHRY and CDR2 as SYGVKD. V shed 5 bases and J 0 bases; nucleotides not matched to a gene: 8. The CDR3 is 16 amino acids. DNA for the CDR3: TGTGCCATCAGTTCAACGGGACAGCTGAGCACAGATACGCAGTATTTT. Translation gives CAISSTGQLSTDTQYF.

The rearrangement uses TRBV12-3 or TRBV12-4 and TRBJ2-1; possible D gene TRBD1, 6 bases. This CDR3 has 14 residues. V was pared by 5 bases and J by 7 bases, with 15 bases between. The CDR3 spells CASSTWTEGNEQFF. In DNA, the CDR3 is TGTGCCAGCAGTACGTGGACAGAGGGTAATGAGCAGTTCTTC.

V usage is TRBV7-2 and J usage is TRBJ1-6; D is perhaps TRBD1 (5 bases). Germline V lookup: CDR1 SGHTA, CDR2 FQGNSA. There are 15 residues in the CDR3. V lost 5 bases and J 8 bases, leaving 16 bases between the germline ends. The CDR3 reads CASSRGTAGDSPLHF. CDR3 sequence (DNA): TGTGCCAGCAGCCGCGGGACTGCGGGGGATTCACCCCTCCACTTT.

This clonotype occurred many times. This CDR3 is CSVDSPSTDTQYF. The CDR3 coding sequence is TGCAGCGTTGACTCTCCTAGCACAGATACGCAGTATTTT. The chain links TRBV29-1 to TRBJ2-3; D is ambiguous. The CDR3 runs to 13 residues. The germline V gene encodes CDR1 SQVTM and CDR2 ANQGSEA. V shed 3 bases and J shed 0 bases, with 7 bases lying between them.

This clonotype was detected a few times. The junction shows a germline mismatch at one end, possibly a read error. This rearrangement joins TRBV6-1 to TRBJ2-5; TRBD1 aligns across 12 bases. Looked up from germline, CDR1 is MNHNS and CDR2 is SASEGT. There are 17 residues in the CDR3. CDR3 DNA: TGTGCCATCAGTGAAGCGCGGGACAGGGGGCGTCGAGAGACCCAGTACTTC. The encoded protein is CAISEARDRGRRETQYF.

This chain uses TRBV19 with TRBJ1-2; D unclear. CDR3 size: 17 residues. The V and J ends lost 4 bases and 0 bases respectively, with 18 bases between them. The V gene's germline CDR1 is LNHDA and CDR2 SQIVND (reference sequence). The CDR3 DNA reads TGTGCCAGTAGTACCCGAGGCAGACTGACTGCTAACTATGGCTACACCTTC. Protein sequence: CASSTRGRLTANYGYTF.

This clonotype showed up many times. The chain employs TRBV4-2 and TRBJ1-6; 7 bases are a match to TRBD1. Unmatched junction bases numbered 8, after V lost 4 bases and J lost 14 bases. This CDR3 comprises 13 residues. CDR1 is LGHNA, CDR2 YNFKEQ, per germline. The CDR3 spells CASSPGQPTALHF. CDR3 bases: TGTGCCAGCAGCCCGGGACAGCCCACGGCCCTCCACTTT.

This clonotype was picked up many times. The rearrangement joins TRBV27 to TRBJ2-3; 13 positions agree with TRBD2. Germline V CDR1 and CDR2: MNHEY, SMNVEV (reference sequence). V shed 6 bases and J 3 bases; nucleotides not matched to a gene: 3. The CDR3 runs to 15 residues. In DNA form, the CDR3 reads TGTGCCAGCAGCTCGACTAGCGGGAGGACAGATACGCAGTATTTT. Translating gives CASSSTSGRTDTQYF.

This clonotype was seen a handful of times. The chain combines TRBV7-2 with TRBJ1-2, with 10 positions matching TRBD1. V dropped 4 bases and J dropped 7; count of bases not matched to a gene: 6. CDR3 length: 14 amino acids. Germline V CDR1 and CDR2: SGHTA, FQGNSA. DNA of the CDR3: TGTGCCAGCAGCTCGCGACAGGGGGCGACTGGCTACACCTTC. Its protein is CASSSRQGATGYTF.

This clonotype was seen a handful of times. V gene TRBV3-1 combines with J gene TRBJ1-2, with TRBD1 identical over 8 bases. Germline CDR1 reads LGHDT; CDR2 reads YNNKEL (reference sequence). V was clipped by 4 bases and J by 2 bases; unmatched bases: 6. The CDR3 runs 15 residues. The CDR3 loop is CASSPRQGANYGYTF. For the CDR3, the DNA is TGTGCCAGCAGCCCTCGGCAGGGGGCAAACTATGGCTACACCTTC.

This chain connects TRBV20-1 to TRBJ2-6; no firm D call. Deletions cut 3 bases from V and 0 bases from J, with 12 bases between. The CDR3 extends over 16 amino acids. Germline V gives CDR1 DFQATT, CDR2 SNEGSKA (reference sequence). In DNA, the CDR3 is TGCAGTGCTAGGGACGTTTCTCGCTCTGGGGCCAACGTCCTGACTTTC. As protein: CSARDVSRSGANVLTF.

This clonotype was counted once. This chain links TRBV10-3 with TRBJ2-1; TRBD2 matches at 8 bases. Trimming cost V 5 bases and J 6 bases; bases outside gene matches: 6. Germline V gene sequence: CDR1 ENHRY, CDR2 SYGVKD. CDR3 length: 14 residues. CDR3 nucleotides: TGTGCCATCAGTACGGGGGGGCGGGGCAATGAGCAGTTCTTC. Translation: CAISTGGRGNEQFF.

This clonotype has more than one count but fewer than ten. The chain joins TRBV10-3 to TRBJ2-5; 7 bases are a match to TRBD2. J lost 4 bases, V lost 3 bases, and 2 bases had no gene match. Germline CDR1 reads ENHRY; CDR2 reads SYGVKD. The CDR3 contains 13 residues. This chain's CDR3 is CAISEWGGETQYF. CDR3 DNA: TGTGCCATCAGTGAATGGGGGGGAGAGACCCAGTACTTC.

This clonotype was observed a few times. The CDR3 sequence is CASSQGVYNEQFF. The CDR3 DNA is TGTGCCAGCAGCCAAGGCGTCTACAATGAGCAGTTCTTC. V usage is TRBV3-1 and J usage is TRBJ2-1; D gene unclear. Trimming shortened V by 1 base and J by 3 bases, and 4 bases separated the two germline ends. The CDR3 contains 13 residues. Germline V gene lookup returns CDR1 LGHDT and CDR2 YNNKEL (reference sequence).

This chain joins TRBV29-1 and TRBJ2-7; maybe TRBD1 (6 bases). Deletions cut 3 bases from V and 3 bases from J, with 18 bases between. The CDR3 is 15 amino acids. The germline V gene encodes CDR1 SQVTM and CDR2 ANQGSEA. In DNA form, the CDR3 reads TGCAGCGTTGAGCAGGGGAAGTTTCTTGGCTACGAGCAGTACTTC. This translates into CSVEQGKFLGYEQYF.

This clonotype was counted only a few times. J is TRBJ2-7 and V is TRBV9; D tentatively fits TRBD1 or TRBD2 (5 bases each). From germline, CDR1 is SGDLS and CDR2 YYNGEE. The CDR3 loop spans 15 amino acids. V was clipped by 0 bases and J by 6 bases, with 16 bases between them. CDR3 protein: CASSVGGRTLGEQYF. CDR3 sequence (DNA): TGTGCCAGCAGCGTAGGGGGGAGAACACTAGGCGAGCAGTACTTC.

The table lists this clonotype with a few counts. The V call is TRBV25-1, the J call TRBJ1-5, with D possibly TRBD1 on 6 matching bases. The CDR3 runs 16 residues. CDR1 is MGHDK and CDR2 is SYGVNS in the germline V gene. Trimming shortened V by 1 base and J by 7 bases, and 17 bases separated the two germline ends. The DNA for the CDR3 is TGTGCCAGCAGTGAATCCCGCCAGGGGAGCGGGCAGCCCCAGCATTTT. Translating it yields CASSESRQGSGQPQHF.

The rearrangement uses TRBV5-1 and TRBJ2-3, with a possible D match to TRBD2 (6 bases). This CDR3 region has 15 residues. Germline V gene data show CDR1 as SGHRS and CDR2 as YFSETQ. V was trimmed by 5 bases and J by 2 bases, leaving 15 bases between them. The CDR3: CASSQAGLYTDTQYF. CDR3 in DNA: TGCGCCAGCAGTCAAGCGGGCCTATACACAGATACGCAGTATTTT.

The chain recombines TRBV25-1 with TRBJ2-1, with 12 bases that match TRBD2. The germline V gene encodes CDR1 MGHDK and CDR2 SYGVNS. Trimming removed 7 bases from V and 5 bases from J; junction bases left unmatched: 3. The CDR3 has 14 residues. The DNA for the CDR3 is TGTGCCAGCACAGGACTAGCGGGACACAATGAGCAGTTCTTC. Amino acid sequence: CASTGLAGHNEQFF.

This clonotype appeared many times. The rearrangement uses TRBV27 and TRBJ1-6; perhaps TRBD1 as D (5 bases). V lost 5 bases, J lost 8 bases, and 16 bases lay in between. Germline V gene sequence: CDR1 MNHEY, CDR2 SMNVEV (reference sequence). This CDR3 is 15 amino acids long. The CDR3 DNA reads TGTGCCAGCAGTAGAGATGGGGGGGGATATTCACCCCTCCACTTT. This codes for CASSRDGGGYSPLHF.

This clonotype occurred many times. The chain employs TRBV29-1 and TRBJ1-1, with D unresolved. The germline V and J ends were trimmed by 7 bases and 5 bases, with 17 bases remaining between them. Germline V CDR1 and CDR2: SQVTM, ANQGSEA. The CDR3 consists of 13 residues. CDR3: CSGRHGRDTEAFF. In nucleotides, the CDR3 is TGCAGCGGCAGACATGGTCGGGATACTGAAGCTTTCTTT. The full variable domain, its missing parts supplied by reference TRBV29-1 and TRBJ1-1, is SAVISQKPSRDICQRGTSLTIQCQVDSQVTMMFWYRQQPGQSLTLIATANQGSEATYESGFVIDKFPISRPNLTFSTLTVSNMSPEDSSIYLCSGRHGRDTEAFFGQGTRLTVV.

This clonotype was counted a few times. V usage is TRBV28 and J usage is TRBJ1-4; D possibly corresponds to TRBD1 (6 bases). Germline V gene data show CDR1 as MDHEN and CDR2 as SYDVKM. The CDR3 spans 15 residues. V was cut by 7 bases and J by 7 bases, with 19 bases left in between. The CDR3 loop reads CASTLGGAFGEKLFF. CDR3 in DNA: TGTGCCAGCACCTTAGGGGGGGCTTTCGGTGAAAAACTGTTTTTT.

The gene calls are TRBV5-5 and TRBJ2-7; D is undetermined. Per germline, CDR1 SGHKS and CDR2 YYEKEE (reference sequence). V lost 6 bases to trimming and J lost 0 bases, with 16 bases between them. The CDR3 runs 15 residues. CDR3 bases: TGTGCCAGCACCGTGGACGGCTCGCTCTCCTACGAGCAGTACTTC. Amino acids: CASTVDGSLSYEQYF.

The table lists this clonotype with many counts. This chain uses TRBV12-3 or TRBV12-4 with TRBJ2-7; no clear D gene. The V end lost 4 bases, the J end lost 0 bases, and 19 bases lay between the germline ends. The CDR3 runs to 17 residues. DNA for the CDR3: TGTGCCAGCAGTTCCACGTTCTCCTCGCCCGGCTCCTACGAGCAGTACTTC. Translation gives CASSSTFSSPGSYEQYF.

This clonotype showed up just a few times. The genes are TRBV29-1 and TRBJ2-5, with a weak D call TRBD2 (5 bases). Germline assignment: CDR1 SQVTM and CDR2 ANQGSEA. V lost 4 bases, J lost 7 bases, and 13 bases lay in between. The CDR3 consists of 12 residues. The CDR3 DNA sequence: TGCAGCGTTGCGAGCGGAGAAGGGACCCAGTACTTC. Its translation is CSVASGEGTQYF.

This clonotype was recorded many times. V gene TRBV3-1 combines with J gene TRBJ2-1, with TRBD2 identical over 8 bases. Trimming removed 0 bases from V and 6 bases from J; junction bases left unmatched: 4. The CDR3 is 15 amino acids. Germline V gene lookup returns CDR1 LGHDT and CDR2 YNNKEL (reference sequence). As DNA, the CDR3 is TGTGCCAGCAGCCAAGAAGGGACTAGGGGCAATGAGCAGTTCTTC. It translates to CASSQEGTRGNEQFF.

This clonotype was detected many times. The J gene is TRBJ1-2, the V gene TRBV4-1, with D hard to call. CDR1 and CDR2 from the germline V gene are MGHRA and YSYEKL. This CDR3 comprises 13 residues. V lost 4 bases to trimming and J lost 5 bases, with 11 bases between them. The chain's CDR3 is CASSLGEGYGYTF. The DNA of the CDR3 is TGCGCCAGCAGCCTTGGGGAGGGATATGGCTACACCTTC.

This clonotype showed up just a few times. The CDR3 DNA is TGTGCCAGCAGCTCGAGACAGGCAATACGCTCTGGAAACACCATATATTTT. Translated: CASSSRQAIRSGNTIYF. This chain uses TRBV7-6 with TRBJ1-3; D perhaps matches TRBD1 (6 bases). Germline CDR1 is SGHVS and CDR2 is FNYEAQ. With 4 bases removed from V and 0 bases from J, the gap between germline ends came to 16 bases. This CDR3 comprises 17 residues.

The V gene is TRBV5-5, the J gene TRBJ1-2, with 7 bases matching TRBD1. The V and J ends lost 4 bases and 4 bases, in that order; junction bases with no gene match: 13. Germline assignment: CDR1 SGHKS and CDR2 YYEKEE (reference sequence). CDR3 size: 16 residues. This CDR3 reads CASSQAPRDSFYGYTF. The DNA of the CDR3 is TGTGCCAGCAGCCAGGCGCCGCGGGACAGCTTCTATGGCTACACCTTC.

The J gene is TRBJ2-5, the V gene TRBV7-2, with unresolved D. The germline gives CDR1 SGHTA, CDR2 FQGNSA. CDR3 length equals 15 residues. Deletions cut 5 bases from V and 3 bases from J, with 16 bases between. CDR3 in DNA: TGTGCCAGCAGCCCCCTAAGTAGAAGTAAAGAGACCCAGTACTTC. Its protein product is CASSPLSRSKETQYF.